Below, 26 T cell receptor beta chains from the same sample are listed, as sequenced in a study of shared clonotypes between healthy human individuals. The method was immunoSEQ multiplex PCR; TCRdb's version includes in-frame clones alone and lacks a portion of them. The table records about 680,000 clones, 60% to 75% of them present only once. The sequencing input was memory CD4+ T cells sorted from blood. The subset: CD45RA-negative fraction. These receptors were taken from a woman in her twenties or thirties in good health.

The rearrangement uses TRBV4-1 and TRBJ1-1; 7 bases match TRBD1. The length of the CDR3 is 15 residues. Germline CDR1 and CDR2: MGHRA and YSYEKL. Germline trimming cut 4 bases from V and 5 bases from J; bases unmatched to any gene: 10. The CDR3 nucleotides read TGCGCCAGCAGCCTTAGGACAGGCCAGACAACTGAAGCTTTCTTT. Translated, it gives CASSLRTGQTTEAFF.

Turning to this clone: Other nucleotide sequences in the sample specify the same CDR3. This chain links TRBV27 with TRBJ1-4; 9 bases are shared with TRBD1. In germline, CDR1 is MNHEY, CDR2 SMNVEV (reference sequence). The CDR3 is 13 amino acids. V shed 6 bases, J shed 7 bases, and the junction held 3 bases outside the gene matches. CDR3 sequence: CASRLTGGEKLFF. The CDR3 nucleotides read TGTGCCAGCAGATTGACAGGGGGTGAAAAACTGTTTTTT.

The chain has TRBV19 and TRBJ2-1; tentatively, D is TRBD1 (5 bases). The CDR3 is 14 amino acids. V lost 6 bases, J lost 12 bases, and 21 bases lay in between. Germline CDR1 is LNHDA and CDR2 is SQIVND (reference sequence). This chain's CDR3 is CASRIRQGVARQFF. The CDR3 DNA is TGTGCCAGTAGAATACGGCAAGGGGTGGCGCGGCAGTTCTTC.

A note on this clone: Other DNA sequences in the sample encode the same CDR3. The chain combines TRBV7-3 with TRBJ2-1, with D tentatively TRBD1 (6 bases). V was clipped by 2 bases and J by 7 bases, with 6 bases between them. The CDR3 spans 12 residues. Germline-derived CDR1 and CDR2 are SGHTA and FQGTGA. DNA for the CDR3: TGTGCCAGCAGCTTACAGGGGAATGAGCAGTTCTTC. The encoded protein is CASSLQGNEQFF.

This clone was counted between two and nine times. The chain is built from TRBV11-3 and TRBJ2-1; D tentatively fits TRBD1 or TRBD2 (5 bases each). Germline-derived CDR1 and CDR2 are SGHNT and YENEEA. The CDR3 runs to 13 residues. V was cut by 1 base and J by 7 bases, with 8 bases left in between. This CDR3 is CASSLGRENEQFF. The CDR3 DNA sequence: TGTGCCAGCAGCTTAGGCAGGGAGAATGAGCAGTTCTTC. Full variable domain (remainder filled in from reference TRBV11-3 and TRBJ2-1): EAGVVQSPRYKIIEKKQPVAFWCNPISGHNTLYWYLQNLGQGPELLIRYENEEAVDDSQLPKDRFSAERLKGVDSTLKIQPAELGDSAVYLCASSLGRENEQFFGPGTRLTVL.

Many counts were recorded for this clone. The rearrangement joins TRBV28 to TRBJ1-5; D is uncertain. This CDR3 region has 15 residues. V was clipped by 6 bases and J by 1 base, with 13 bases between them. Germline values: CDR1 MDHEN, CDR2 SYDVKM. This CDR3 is CASSAPRLSNQPQHF. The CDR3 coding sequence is TGTGCCAGCAGCGCCCCCCGACTGAGCAATCAGCCCCAGCATTTT.

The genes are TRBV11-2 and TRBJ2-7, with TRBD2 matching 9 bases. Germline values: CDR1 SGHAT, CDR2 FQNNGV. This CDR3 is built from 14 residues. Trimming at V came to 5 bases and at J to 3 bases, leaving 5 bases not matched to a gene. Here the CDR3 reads CASSPQTSGYEQYF. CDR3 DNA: TGTGCCAGCAGCCCACAGACTAGCGGCTACGAGCAGTACTTC.

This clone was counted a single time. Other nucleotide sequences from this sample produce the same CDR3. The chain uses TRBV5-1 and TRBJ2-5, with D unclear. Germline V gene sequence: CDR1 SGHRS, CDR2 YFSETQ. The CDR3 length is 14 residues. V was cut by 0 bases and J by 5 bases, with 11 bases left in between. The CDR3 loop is CASSLAPGPETQYF. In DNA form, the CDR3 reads TGCGCCAGCAGCTTGGCCCCCGGCCCCGAGACCCAGTACTTC.

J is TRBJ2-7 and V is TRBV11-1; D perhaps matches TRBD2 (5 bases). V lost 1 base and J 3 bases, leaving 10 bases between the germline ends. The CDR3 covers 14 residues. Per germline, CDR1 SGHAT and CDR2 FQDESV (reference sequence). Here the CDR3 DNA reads TGTGCCAGCAGCTTAGTCTCGGGAATCTACGAGCAGTACTTC. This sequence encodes CASSLVSGIYEQYF.

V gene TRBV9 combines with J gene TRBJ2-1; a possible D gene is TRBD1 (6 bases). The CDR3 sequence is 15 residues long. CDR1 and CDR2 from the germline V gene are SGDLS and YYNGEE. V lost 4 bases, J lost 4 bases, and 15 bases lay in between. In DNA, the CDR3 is TGTGCCAGCAGCCGGGGCCAGGGACATTACAATGAGCAGTTCTTC. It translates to CASSRGQGHYNEQFF.

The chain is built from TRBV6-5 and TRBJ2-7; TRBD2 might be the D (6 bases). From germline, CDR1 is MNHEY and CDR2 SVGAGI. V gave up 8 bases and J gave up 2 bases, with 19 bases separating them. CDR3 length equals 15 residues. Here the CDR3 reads CASRMGLAQTYEQYF. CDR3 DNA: TGTGCCAGCCGGATGGGGCTAGCGCAAACCTACGAGCAGTACTTC.

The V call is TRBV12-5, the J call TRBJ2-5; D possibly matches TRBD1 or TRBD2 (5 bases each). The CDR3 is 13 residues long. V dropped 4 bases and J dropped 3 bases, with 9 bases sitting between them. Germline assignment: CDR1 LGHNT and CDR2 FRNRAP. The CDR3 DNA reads TGTGCTAGTGGTTCCGGGACGGAAGAGACCCAGTACTTC. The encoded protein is CASGSGTEETQYF.

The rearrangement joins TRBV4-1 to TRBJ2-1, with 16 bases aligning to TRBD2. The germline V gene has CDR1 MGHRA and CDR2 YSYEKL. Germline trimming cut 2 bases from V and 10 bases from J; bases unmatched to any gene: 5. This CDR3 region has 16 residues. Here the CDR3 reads CASSQPGLAGGREQFF. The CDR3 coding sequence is TGCGCCAGCAGCCAACCGGGACTAGCGGGAGGGAGGGAGCAGTTCTTC.

The CDR3 DNA reads TGTGCCAGCAGTGACCAGGGGCGCTTGGTCGGGACTGTTTACCCCGAGCAGTACTTC. Protein sequence: CASSDQGRLVGTVYPEQYF. This chain joins TRBV6-1 and TRBJ2-7, with D possibly called TRBD1 or TRBD2 (6 bases each). With 3 bases removed from V and 6 bases from J, the gap between germline ends came to 30 bases. The CDR3 spans 19 residues. The V gene's germline CDR1 is MNHNS and CDR2 SASEGT.

CDR3: CASSLARMADTQYF. CDR3 coding DNA: TGCGCCAGCAGCTTGGCCAGGATGGCAGATACGCAGTATTTT. The chain has TRBV5-1 and TRBJ2-3; the D is unclear. Germline V gene sequence: CDR1 SGHRS, CDR2 YFSETQ. CDR3 size: 14 residues. V lost 0 bases and J 4 bases, leaving 9 bases between the germline ends.

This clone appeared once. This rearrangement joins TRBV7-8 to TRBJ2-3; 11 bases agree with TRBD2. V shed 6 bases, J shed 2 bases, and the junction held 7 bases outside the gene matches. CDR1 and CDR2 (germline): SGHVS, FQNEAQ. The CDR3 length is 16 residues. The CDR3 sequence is CASSSRLAGTTDTQYF. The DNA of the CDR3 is TGTGCCAGCAGTTCCCGACTAGCGGGGACCACAGATACGCAGTATTTT.

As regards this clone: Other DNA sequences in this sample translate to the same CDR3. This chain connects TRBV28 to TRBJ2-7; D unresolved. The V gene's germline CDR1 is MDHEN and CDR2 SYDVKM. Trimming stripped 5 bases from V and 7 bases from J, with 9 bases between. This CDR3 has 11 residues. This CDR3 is CASSLTREQYF. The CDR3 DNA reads TGTGCCAGCAGTCTAACCCGTGAGCAGTACTTC.

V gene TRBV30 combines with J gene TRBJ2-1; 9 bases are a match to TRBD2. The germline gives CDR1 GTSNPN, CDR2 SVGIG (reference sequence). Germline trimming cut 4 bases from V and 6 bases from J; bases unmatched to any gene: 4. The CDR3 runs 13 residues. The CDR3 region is CAWKGGRANEQFF. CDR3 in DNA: TGTGCCTGGAAGGGCGGGAGGGCCAATGAGCAGTTCTTC.

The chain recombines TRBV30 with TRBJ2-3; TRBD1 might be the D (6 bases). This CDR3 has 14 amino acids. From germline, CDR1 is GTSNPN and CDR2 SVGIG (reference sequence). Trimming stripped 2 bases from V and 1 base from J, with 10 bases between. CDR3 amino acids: CAWSLGQGTDTQYF. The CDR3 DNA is TGTGCCTGGAGTCTGGGACAAGGCACAGATACGCAGTATTTT. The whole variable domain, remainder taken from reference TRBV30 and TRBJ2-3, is SQTIHQWPATLVQPVGSPLSLECTVEGTSNPNLYWYRQAAGRGLQLLFYSVGIGQISSEVPQNLSASRPQDRQFILSSKKLLLSDSGFYLCAWSLGQGTDTQYFGPGTRLTVL.

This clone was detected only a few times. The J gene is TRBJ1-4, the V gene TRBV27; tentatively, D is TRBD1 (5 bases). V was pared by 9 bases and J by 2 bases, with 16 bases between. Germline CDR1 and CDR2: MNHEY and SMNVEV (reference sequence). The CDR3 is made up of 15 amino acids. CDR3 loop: CASMPGAGTNEKLFF. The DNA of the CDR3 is TGTGCCAGTATGCCTGGGGCGGGCACTAATGAAAAACTGTTTTTT.

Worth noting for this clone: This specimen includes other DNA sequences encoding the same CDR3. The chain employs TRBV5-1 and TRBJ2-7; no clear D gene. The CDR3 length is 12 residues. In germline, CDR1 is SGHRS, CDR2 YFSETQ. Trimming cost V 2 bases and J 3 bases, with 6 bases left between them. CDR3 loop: CASSLMGYEQYF. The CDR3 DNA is TGCGCCAGCAGCTTAATGGGCTACGAGCAGTACTTC.

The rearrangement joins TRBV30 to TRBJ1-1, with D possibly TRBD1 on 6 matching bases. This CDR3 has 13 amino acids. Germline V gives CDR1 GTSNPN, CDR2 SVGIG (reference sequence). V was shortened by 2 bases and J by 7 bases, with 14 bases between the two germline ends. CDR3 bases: TGTGCCTGGAGTCGAGGGGGACCGTTTGAAGCTTTCTTT. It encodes CAWSRGGPFEAFF.

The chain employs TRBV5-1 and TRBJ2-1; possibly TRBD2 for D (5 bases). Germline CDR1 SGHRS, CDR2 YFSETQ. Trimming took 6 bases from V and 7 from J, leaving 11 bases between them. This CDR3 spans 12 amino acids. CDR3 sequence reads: CASTRERNEQFF. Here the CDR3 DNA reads TGCGCCAGCACGAGGGAGAGGAATGAGCAGTTCTTC.

This chain's CDR3 is CASSLRFAGELFF. CDR3 bases: TGTGCCAGCAGCTTAAGATTCGCCGGGGAGCTGTTTTTT. The chain has TRBV11-1 and TRBJ2-2; D not resolved. V lost 2 bases, J lost 6 bases, and 7 bases lay in between. Germline CDR1 is SGHAT and CDR2 is FQDESV (reference sequence). CDR3 length equals 13 residues.

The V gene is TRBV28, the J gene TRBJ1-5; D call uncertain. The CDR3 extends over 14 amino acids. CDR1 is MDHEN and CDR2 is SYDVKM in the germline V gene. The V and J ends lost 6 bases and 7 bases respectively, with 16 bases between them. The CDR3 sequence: CASRERAVKQPQHF. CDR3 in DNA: TGTGCCAGCAGGGAAAGGGCGGTAAAACAGCCCCAGCATTTT.

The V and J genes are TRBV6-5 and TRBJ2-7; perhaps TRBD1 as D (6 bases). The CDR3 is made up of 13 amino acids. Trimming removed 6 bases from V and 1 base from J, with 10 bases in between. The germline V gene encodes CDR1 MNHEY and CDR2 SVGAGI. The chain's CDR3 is CASRLGQSYEQYF. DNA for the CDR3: TGTGCCAGCAGACTCGGACAGTCCTACGAGCAGTACTTC.